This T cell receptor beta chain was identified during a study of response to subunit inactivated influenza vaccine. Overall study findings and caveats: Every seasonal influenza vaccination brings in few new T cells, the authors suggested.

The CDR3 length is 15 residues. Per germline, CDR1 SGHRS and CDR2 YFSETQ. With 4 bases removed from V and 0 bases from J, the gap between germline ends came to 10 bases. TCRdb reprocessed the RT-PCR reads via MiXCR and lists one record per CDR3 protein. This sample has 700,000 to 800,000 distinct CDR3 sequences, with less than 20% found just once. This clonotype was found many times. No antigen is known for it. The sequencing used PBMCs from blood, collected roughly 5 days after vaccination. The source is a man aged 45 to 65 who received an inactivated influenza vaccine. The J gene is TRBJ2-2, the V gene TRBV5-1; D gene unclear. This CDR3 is CASSPPVSNTGELFF. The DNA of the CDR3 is TGCGCCAGCAGCCCCCCGGTCTCGAACACCGGGGAGCTGTTTTTT.